Each of the 30 T cell receptor beta chains below was sequenced from the same sample in a study of blood T cell repertoires in COVID-19. The data were produced by immunoSEQ multiplex PCR, yet TCRdb's version contains in-frame clones alone and is incomplete. The repertoire includes some 69,000 clones, under 85% of them detected once, and approximately 17% sits in the top ten. Sequencing used peripheral blood. The receptor source for this set is a man aged 60 to 69 with acute or convalescent COVID-19.

The gene calls are TRBV18 and TRBJ1-5, with a tentative D call TRBD1 (6 bases). The CDR3 totals 17 residues. V lost 0 bases, J lost 4 bases, and 16 bases lay in between. Germline CDR1 reads KGHSH; CDR2 reads LQKENI. CDR3 coding DNA: TGTGCCAGCTCACCACCCAACAGGGACATGAGGAATCAGCCCCAGCATTTT. This codes for CASSPPNRDMRNQPQHF.

This chain links TRBV21-1 with TRBJ2-7; no check of the table's D call, TRBD2, against the DNA was made. TRBV21-1 is shown as a pseudogene. The CDR3 has 12 amino acids. The CDR3 spells CASSKGANEQYF. CDR3 nucleotides: TGTGCCAGCAGCAAAGGTGCGAACGAGCAGTACTTC.

This clone has a count of ten or more. The chain combines TRBV6-2 or TRBV6-3 with TRBJ2-7; 7 nucleotides align to TRBD1. V dropped 3 bases and J dropped 3; count of bases not matched to a gene: 8. The CDR3 consists of 15 residues. Germline lookup yields CDR1 MNHEY and CDR2 SVGEGT. CDR3 sequence reads: CASSYRGGNIYEQYF. The CDR3 bases are TGTGCCAGCAGTTATAGAGGGGGCAATATCTACGAGCAGTACTTC.

This sequence joins TRBV7-9 and TRBJ1-4; weak D call: TRBD1 (6 bases). Between the trimmed V and J ends, which lost 4 bases and 8 bases, there was a span of 20 bases. The CDR3 extends over 16 amino acids. CDR1 SEHNR and CDR2 FQNEAQ come from the germline V gene (reference sequence). DNA of the CDR3: TGTGCCAGCAGCTCTAGCCTACGGGGGGGCGGAGAAAAACTGTTTTTT. This encodes CASSSSLRGGGEKLFF.

This clone has only a few counts. V and J are TRBV4-2 and TRBJ1-1, with D possibly TRBD1 on 5 matching bases. Trimming took off 2 bases at V and 3 bases at J, with 16 bases between the two ends. The CDR3 loop spans 16 amino acids. From germline, CDR1 is LGHNA and CDR2 YNFKEQ. For the CDR3, the DNA is TGTGCCAGCAGCCAAATCGAGCGCGGGGACGACACTGAAGCTTTCTTT. Amino acid sequence: CASSQIERGDDTEAFF.

The CDR3 loop reads CASSPTGATGVTEAFF. CDR3 DNA sequence: TGTGCCAGCAGCCCGACCGGGGCAACAGGGGTGACTGAAGCTTTCTTT. This rearrangement joins TRBV7-8 to TRBJ1-1; TRBD1 matches 7 bases. Germline-derived CDR1 and CDR2 are SGHVS and FQNEAQ. Trimming cost V 5 bases and J 5 bases; bases outside gene matches: 14. The CDR3 is 16 residues long.

The chain has TRBV5-1 and TRBJ2-1; 7 positions agree with TRBD2. Unmatched junction bases numbered 13, after V lost 0 bases and J lost 4 bases. CDR3 length equals 18 residues. The germline CDR1 and CDR2 sequences are SGHRS and YFSETQ. Here the CDR3 reads CASSLDPLSGGQYNEQFF. Here the CDR3 DNA reads TGCGCCAGCAGCTTGGATCCCCTATCGGGGGGTCAGTACAATGAGCAGTTCTTC.

The genes are TRBV6-6 and TRBJ2-7, with 8 bases that match TRBD2. Germline CDR1 reads MNHNY; CDR2 reads SVGAGI (reference sequence). The CDR3 loop spans 16 amino acids. V shed 2 bases, J shed 3 bases, and the junction held 9 bases outside the gene matches. CDR3 protein: CASSYGTPGGGYEQYF. The CDR3 DNA reads as TGTGCCAGCAGTTACGGCACTCCGGGGGGGGGCTACGAGCAGTACTTC.

A note on this clone: Other DNA sequences in this specimen translate into the identical CDR3. This chain links TRBV5-6 with TRBJ1-2, with unresolved D. V lost 3 bases, J lost 5 bases, and 11 bases lay in between. The CDR3 length is 13 residues. Germline CDR1 and CDR2: SGHDT and YYEEEE. CDR3 region: CASSSEGRYGYTF. The DNA for the CDR3 is TGTGCCAGCAGCTCTGAGGGCAGGTATGGCTACACCTTC.

The table lists this clone with a count of one. The chain uses TRBV5-4 and TRBJ1-3, with 7 bases identical to TRBD1. CDR3 size: 15 residues. V shed 5 bases, J shed 0 bases, and the junction held 5 bases outside the gene matches. Germline-derived CDR1 and CDR2 are SGHNT and YYREEE (reference sequence). The CDR3 here is CASSQQGLSGNTIYF. The CDR3 DNA reads as TGTGCCAGCAGTCAACAGGGGCTCTCTGGAAACACCATATATTTT. The whole variable domain, filled in from reference TRBV5-4 and TRBJ1-3, reads ETGVTQSPTHLIKTRGQQVTLRCSSQSGHNTVSWYQQALGQGPQFIFQYYREEENGRGNFPPRFSGLQFPNYSSELNVNALELDDSALYLCASSQQGLSGNTIYFGEGSWLTVV.

The J gene is TRBJ2-5, the V gene TRBV18; unclear D gene. Germline-derived CDR1 and CDR2 are KGHSH and LQKENI. Trimming took 3 bases from V and 5 from J, leaving 4 bases between them. This CDR3 spans 11 amino acids. The CDR3 coding sequence is TGTGCCAGCTCACCCTCGGAGACCCAGTACTTC. Protein product: CASSPSETQYF.

The chain couples TRBV7-2 to TRBJ1-4; D is unresolved. Trimming removed 7 bases at V and 2 bases at J, with 14 bases between. The germline CDR1 and CDR2 sequences are SGHTA and FQGNSA. The length of the CDR3 is 15 residues. CDR3 DNA sequence: TGTGCCAGCAACCCGAGAGGGAAGACTAATGAAAAACTGTTTTTT. Amino acids: CASNPRGKTNEKLFF.

The chain joins TRBV11-3 to TRBJ2-1, with a weak D call TRBD2 (6 bases). The CDR3 consists of 16 residues. CDR1 and CDR2 (germline): SGHNT, YENEEA. V lost 1 base to trimming and J lost 3 bases, with 13 bases between them. CDR3 nucleotide sequence: TGTGCCAGCAGCTTAGCGGGGCGGGGCTTCTACAATGAGCAGTTCTTC. It translates to CASSLAGRGFYNEQFF.

This clone occurred once. V and J are TRBV3-1 (or the pseudogene TRBV3-2) and TRBJ2-1, with 10 positions matching TRBD1. The V gene end was trimmed by 3 bases and the J gene end by 9 bases; junction bases not matched to a gene: 11. CDR1 LGHDT and CDR2 YNNKEL come from the germline V gene (reference sequence). The CDR3 sequence is 16 residues long. The CDR3 DNA follows: TGTGCCAGCAGCCAGCATTCCGGGACAGGGGAAAGTGAGCAGTTCTTC. It translates to CASSQHSGTGESEQFF.

The chain combines TRBV29-1 with TRBJ1-2; 7 bases align to TRBD1. Trimming took 7 bases from V and 5 from J; bases not matched to a gene: 10. The CDR3 sequence is 13 residues long. The germline CDR1 and CDR2 sequences are SQVTM and ANQGSEA. CDR3 region: CSASEGGAYGYTF. The CDR3 DNA sequence: TGCAGCGCCTCCGAAGGGGGCGCATATGGCTACACCTTC.

V gene TRBV7-6 combines with J gene TRBJ2-5, with TRBD1 matching 8 bases. Looked up from germline, CDR1 is SGHVS and CDR2 is FNYEAQ. The CDR3 loop spans 16 amino acids. Trimming took 5 bases from V and 2 from J; bases not matched to a gene: 10. The CDR3 region is CASSPLGTGDQETQYF. CDR3 sequence (DNA): TGTGCCAGCAGCCCCCTCGGGACAGGCGATCAAGAGACCCAGTACTTC.

The rearrangement joins TRBV5-8 to TRBJ1-2, with a possible D match to TRBD1 (6 bases). Trimming took off 3 bases at V and 5 bases at J, with 17 bases between the two ends. Germline CDR1 SGHTS, CDR2 YDEGEE. This CDR3 contains 15 residues. The CDR3 DNA sequence: TGTGCCAGCAGCTACCCCGGACAGTTGGATTATGGCTACACCTTC. As protein: CASSYPGQLDYGYTF. The complete variable domain, with remaining parts taken from reference TRBV5-8 and TRBJ1-2, reads EAGVTQSPTHLIKTRGQQATLRCSPISGHTSVYWYQQALGLGLQFLLWYDEGEERNRGNFPPRFSGRQFPNYSSELNVNALELEDSALYLCASSYPGQLDYGYTFGSGTRLTVV.

This chain uses TRBV19 with TRBJ1-5; 9 bases fit TRBD1. This CDR3 has 15 residues. CDR1 and CDR2 from the germline V gene are LNHDA and SQIVND (reference sequence). V was pared by 7 bases and J by 2 bases, with 6 bases of the junction left unmatched. The CDR3 DNA follows: TGTGCCAGTAAATTACAGGGGGCTCGCAATCAGCCCCAGCATTTT. Its protein product is CASKLQGARNQPQHF.

In its sample, this clone was seen a few times. The chain couples TRBV5-1 to TRBJ2-1; D gene uncertain. CDR1 is SGHRS and CDR2 is YFSETQ in the germline V gene. The CDR3 is 14 residues long. V lost 0 bases and J 0 bases, leaving 4 bases between the germline ends. The CDR3 spells CASSLASSYNEQFF. Written as DNA, the CDR3 is TGCGCCAGCAGCTTGGCCAGCTCCTACAATGAGCAGTTCTTC.

This clone turned up a few times. J is TRBJ2-7 and V is TRBV27; D possibly corresponds to TRBD1 (6 bases). The germline V gene encodes CDR1 MNHEY and CDR2 SMNVEV (reference sequence). Trimming removed 4 bases from V and 1 base from J, with 11 bases in between. There are 14 residues in the CDR3. The CDR3 spells CASSSPGESYEQYF. The CDR3 nucleotides are TGTGCCAGCAGTTCCCCAGGGGAATCCTACGAGCAGTACTTC.

The rearrangement links TRBV5-5 to TRBJ2-7, with a possible D match to TRBD1 (6 bases). Per germline, CDR1 SGHKS and CDR2 YYEKEE (reference sequence). Deletions cut 2 bases from V and 7 bases from J, with 19 bases between. There are 15 residues in the CDR3. The DNA of the CDR3 is TGTGCCAGCAGCTTACTCCCCAGGGGTCCGGGGGAGCAGTACTTC. Translation gives CASSLLPRGPGEQYF.

This clone showed up just a few times. CDR3 amino acids: CASSTGQAQETQYF. CDR3 DNA sequence: TGTGCCAGCAGCACCGGACAGGCCCAAGAGACCCAGTACTTC. The rearrangement uses TRBV5-4 and TRBJ2-5; 7 bases fit TRBD1. After removal of 4 bases from V and 1 base from J, the junction contained 4 bases not matched to a gene. The CDR3 covers 14 residues. Germline values: CDR1 SGHNT, CDR2 YYREEE (reference sequence).

The J gene is TRBJ1-2, the V gene TRBV5-6, with D tentatively TRBD1 (5 bases). Germline CDR1 is SGHDT and CDR2 is YYEEEE. V dropped 1 base and J dropped 5 bases, with 9 bases sitting between them. There are 13 residues in the CDR3. CDR3 sequence: CASSLQGSYGYTF. CDR3 nucleotides: TGTGCCAGCAGCTTGCAGGGTAGTTATGGCTACACCTTC.

The CDR3 DNA sequence: TGTGCCAGCAGTTTTGGACACGGCGGCTTAGGCTCTGGGGCCAACGTCCTGACTTTC. Its translation: CASSFGHGGLGSGANVLTF. This chain links TRBV2 with TRBJ2-6; weak D call: TRBD1 (5 bases). Trimming took 5 bases from V and 0 from J, leaving 20 bases between them. Germline V gene lookup returns CDR1 SNHLY and CDR2 FYNNEI. This CDR3 region has 19 residues.

V usage is TRBV14 and J usage is TRBJ2-3, with 7 bases that match TRBD1. The germline gives CDR1 SGHDN, CDR2 FVKESK. Trimming at V came to 1 base and at J to 2 bases, leaving 9 bases not matched to a gene. The CDR3 has 17 amino acids. CDR3 DNA: TGTGCCAGCAGCCAAGGGCAAGGACAGGCAGTCACAGATACGCAGTATTTT. Translating it yields CASSQGQGQAVTDTQYF.

This chain connects TRBV5-5 to TRBJ1-5; TRBD1 might be the D (6 bases). V shed 3 bases and J shed 9 bases, with 16 bases lying between them. The length of the CDR3 is 14 residues. Germline V gene lookup returns CDR1 SGHKS and CDR2 YYEKEE (reference sequence). The CDR3: CASSSGQSDTPQHF. CDR3 bases: TGTGCCAGCAGCTCTGGACAGTCCGATACGCCCCAGCATTTT.

The chain joins TRBV2 to TRBJ1-1; 9 nucleotides agree with TRBD1. Germline-derived CDR1 and CDR2 are SNHLY and FYNNEI. The CDR3 sequence is 14 residues long. Trimming cost V 7 bases and J 0 bases; bases outside gene matches: 3. The CDR3 loop is CASNDRGVNTEAFF. DNA of the CDR3: TGTGCCAGCAATGACAGGGGGGTGAACACTGAAGCTTTCTTT.

This chain links TRBV6-2 or TRBV6-3 with TRBJ1-1, with unresolved D. Germline values: CDR1 MNHEY, CDR2 SVGEGT. Trimming pared 6 bases from V and 8 bases from J, leaving 16 bases between. The CDR3 loop spans 13 amino acids. CDR3 region: CASSAAENNEAFF. DNA for the CDR3: TGTGCCAGCAGCGCGGCGGAAAATAACGAAGCTTTCTTT.

The gene calls are TRBV19 and TRBJ2-7; the match to TRBD1 covers 7 bases. Germline V gene data show CDR1 as LNHDA and CDR2 as SQIVND (reference sequence). V dropped 6 bases and J dropped 1; count of bases not matched to a gene: 6. CDR3 length: 14 residues. The CDR3 nucleotides read TGTGCCAGTAGGATGGGACAGAATTCCTACGAGCAGTACTTC. This translates into CASRMGQNSYEQYF.

V gene TRBV29-1 combines with J gene TRBJ1-6; TRBD1 aligns across 10 bases. The V and J ends lost 7 bases and 10 bases, in that order; junction bases with no gene match: 7. There are 13 residues in the CDR3. CDR1 is SQVTM, CDR2 ANQGSEA, per germline. CDR3 protein: CSALDRGDSPLHF. The DNA of the CDR3 is TGCAGCGCCCTGGACAGGGGGGACTCACCCCTCCACTTT. Variable domain in full (rest from reference TRBV29-1 and TRBJ1-6): SAVISQKPSRDICQRGTSLTIQCQVDSQVTMMFWYRQQPGQSLTLIATANQGSEATYESGFVIDKFPISRPNLTFSTLTVSNMSPEDSSIYLCSALDRGDSPLHFGNGTRLTVT.